These 12 T cell receptor beta chains came from one sample sequenced in a study of shared clonotypes between healthy human individuals. Data came from immunoSEQ multiplex PCR; TCRdb stores just in-frame clones and leaves some out. The top ten clones hold about an eighth of a sample with 450,000 to 500,000 clones, over 70% of them seen once. Sequencing was carried out using PBMCs. The receptor set was obtained from a woman in her thirties or forties in good health. Some clones in this sample may be carry-over from other donors' samples.

This clone was seen only a few times. A read error likely explains this, since a far larger clone differs by one base. Different DNA sequences within this sample yield the same CDR3. The chain uses TRBV7-3 and TRBJ1-1; no reliable D call. Germline lookup yields CDR1 SGHTA and CDR2 FQGTGA. The CDR3 has 16 amino acids. Trimming removed 5 bases from V and 4 bases from J, with 20 bases in between. CDR3 DNA: TGTGCCAGCAGCCCATCTCCTACTGCAGCGAGCACTGAAGCTTTCTTT. Residues: CASSPSPTAASTEAFF.

CDR3 loop: CASQTGGSTDTQYF. Here the CDR3 DNA reads TGTGCCAGCCAAACCGGGGGTAGCACAGATACGCAGTATTTT. The rearrangement joins TRBV28 to TRBJ2-3, with D tentatively TRBD2 (6 bases). Germline V gene data show CDR1 as MDHEN and CDR2 as SYDVKM. V was trimmed by 8 bases and J by 0 bases, leaving 12 bases between them. This CDR3 is 14 amino acids long. Full variable domain (remainder filled in from reference TRBV28 and TRBJ2-3): DVKVTQSSRYLVKRTGEKVFLECVQDMDHENMFWYRQDPGLGLRLIYFSYDVKMKEKGDIPEGYSVSREKKERFSLILESASTNQTSMYLCASQTGGSTDTQYFGPGTRLTVL.

V is TRBV15 and J is TRBJ2-7, with D unclear. The CDR3 runs 14 residues. V was pared by 0 bases and J by 4 bases, with 10 bases between. Germline assignment: CDR1 LNHNV and CDR2 YYDKDF (reference sequence). CDR3: CATSRDYVKYEQYF. The CDR3, as DNA: TGTGCCACCAGCAGAGATTATGTTAAATACGAGCAGTACTTC.

The V gene is TRBV5-1, the J gene TRBJ1-4; 7 bases match TRBD1. The CDR3 is 15 amino acids. V shed 3 bases, J shed 5 bases, and the junction held 7 bases outside the gene matches. Germline-derived CDR1 and CDR2 are SGHRS and YFSETQ. CDR3 in DNA: TGCGCCAGCAGCTCTTTGACAGGGTCGAATGAAAAACTGTTTTTT. Protein product: CASSSLTGSNEKLFF.

Only a few counts were recorded for this clone. This probably arose from a read error, given a far larger clone one base away. V gene TRBV30 combines with J gene TRBJ1-4; no firm D call. Looked up from germline, CDR1 is GTSNPN and CDR2 is SVGIG (reference sequence). The length of the CDR3 is 12 residues. V lost 1 base and J 8 bases, leaving 8 bases between the germline ends. CDR3 DNA: TGTGCCTGGAGTGCCCCTCGGGAAAAACTGTTTTTT. Translated: CAWSAPREKLFF.

With regard to this clone: A far larger clone is one base from this, pointing to a likely read error. Other DNA sequences in this sample translate to the same CDR3. The chain employs TRBV4-3 and TRBJ1-1, with D possibly matching TRBD1 (5 bases). Germline V lookup: CDR1 LGHNA, CDR2 YSLEER. The CDR3 is 19 residues long. Between the trimmed V and J ends, which lost 3 bases and 3 bases, there was a span of 26 bases. Written as DNA, the CDR3 is TGCGCCAGCAGCCACCAATCACCGACAGACTTGGCCGGGGACACTGAAGCTTTCTTT. It codes for CASSHQSPTDLAGDTEAFF.

The chain recombines TRBV29-1 with TRBJ1-1; D uncertain. With 5 bases removed from V and 1 base from J, the gap between germline ends came to 11 bases. The CDR3 is made up of 13 amino acids. The germline V gene encodes CDR1 SQVTM and CDR2 ANQGSEA. The CDR3 loop reads CSVSIQSNTEAFF. In nucleotides, the CDR3 is TGCAGCGTTTCCATACAATCGAACACTGAAGCTTTCTTT.

The chain couples TRBV7-2 to TRBJ1-4, with D perhaps matching TRBD1 (5 bases). Germline lookup yields CDR1 SGHTA and CDR2 FQGNSA. The CDR3 contains 14 residues. V was cut by 4 bases and J by 6 bases, with 12 bases left in between. Here the CDR3 reads CASSSRVSDEKLFF. For the CDR3, the DNA is TGTGCCAGCAGCTCCAGGGTATCCGATGAAAAACTGTTTTTT.

The chain uses TRBV28 and TRBJ2-1; possible D gene TRBD2, 5 bases. The V gene's germline CDR1 is MDHEN and CDR2 SYDVKM. This CDR3 contains 9 residues. Trimming shortened V by 8 bases and J by 13 bases, and 9 bases separated the two germline ends. The CDR3 reads CASGRYQFF. Here the CDR3 DNA reads TGTGCCAGCGGGAGATATCAGTTCTTC.

The rearrangement links TRBV19 to TRBJ2-3, with 7 bases fitting TRBD2. The V gene's germline CDR1 is LNHDA and CDR2 SQIVND (reference sequence). The CDR3 has 11 residues. V trimming: 3 bases; J trimming: 11 bases; junction bases outside the gene matches: 2. CDR3 sequence (DNA): TGTGCCAGTAGTATCGGACTAGAGCAGTATTTT. Amino acids: CASSIGLEQYF.

This chain uses TRBV5-1 with TRBJ2-3, with D maybe TRBD2 (5 bases). The ends were cut back, 0 bases at V and 6 bases at J, with 14 bases in the middle. Germline V gives CDR1 SGHRS, CDR2 YFSETQ. The CDR3 totals 15 residues. The chain's CDR3 is CASSLEGGSIDTQYF. In DNA, the CDR3 is TGCGCCAGCAGCTTGGAAGGAGGAAGTATTGATACGCAGTATTTT.

This sequence joins TRBV19 and TRBJ2-3; no clear D. The germline V gene has CDR1 LNHDA and CDR2 SQIVND (reference sequence). V was shortened by 0 bases and J by 5 bases, with 3 bases between the two germline ends. CDR3 length: 12 residues. The CDR3 protein is CASSIEGDTQYF. The CDR3 region has the DNA TGTGCCAGTAGTATAGAGGGAGATACGCAGTATTTT.